Following are 18 T cell receptor beta chains from one sample sequenced in a study of shared clonotypes between healthy human individuals. Clones were read by immunoSEQ multiplex PCR, and TCRdb kept only the in-frame ones, dropping some. The repertoire holds more than 900,000 clones, with about four fifths as singletons. Input material: memory CD4+ T cells from PBMCs. Subset defined: CD45RA-negative fraction. The receptor set was obtained from a man aged 18 to 30 in good health. Some clones in this sample may be carry-over from other donors' samples.

The chain links TRBV6-1 to TRBJ2-7, with D perhaps matching TRBD2 (5 bases). The CDR3 consists of 12 residues. The germline gives CDR1 MNHNS, CDR2 SASEGT. Trimming left V 9 bases short and J 2 bases short, with 11 bases between. CDR3 region: CASGLLTYEQYF. CDR3 bases: TGTGCCAGTGGACTGCTAACCTACGAGCAGTACTTC.

The gene calls are TRBV11-3 and TRBJ2-3, with 13 bases lining up with TRBD2. The CDR3 consists of 16 residues. CDR1 and CDR2 (germline): SGHNT, YENEEA. J lost 2 bases, V lost 3 bases, and 2 bases had no gene match. The CDR3 region has the DNA TGTGCCAGCAGCTTGGGGACTAGCGGGACCACAGATACGCAGTATTTT. The encoded protein is CASSLGTSGTTDTQYF.

CDR3 protein: CASRGAGTYEQYF. The DNA for the CDR3 is TGTGCCAGCAGGGGGGCAGGCACCTACGAGCAGTACTTC. The chain employs TRBV28 and TRBJ2-7; a possible D gene is TRBD1 (6 bases). The germline V gene encodes CDR1 MDHEN and CDR2 SYDVKM. This CDR3 spans 13 amino acids. Trimming stripped 6 bases from V and 2 bases from J, with 11 bases between. Together with reference TRBV28 and TRBJ2-7, the CDR3 gives the full variable domain: DVKVTQSSRYLVKRTGEKVFLECVQDMDHENMFWYRQDPGLGLRLIYFSYDVKMKEKGDIPEGYSVSREKKERFSLILESASTNQTSMYLCASRGAGTYEQYFGPGTRLTVT.

This sequence joins TRBV6-6 and TRBJ1-4; possible D gene TRBD1, 5 bases. Germline CDR1 MNHNY, CDR2 SVGAGI (reference sequence). V lost 6 bases and J lost 5, with 16 bases in between. The CDR3 sequence is 15 residues long. The CDR3 protein is CASRGRALPNEKLFF. CDR3 coding DNA: TGTGCCAGCAGGGGCAGGGCCTTACCAAATGAAAAACTGTTTTTT.

This clone was counted only a few times. The sample holds other DNA sequences that translate to the same CDR3. The rearrangement links TRBV7-7 to TRBJ2-5; 7 bases line up with TRBD1. The J segment lost 1 base and the V segment lost 2 bases, leaving 1 base of the junction unmatched. The CDR3 is 14 amino acids. CDR1 is SSHAT and CDR2 is FNYEAQ in the germline V gene (reference sequence). For the CDR3, the DNA is TGTGCCAGCAGCTTAAACAGGGGCCAAGAGACCCAGTACTTC. As protein: CASSLNRGQETQYF.

This clone was observed a few times. A far larger clone differs by one base, so this is likely a read error. This CDR3 is also generated by other DNA sequences in the sample. The chain links TRBV5-4 to TRBJ2-5; the D is unclear. There are 14 residues in the CDR3. The germline gives CDR1 SGHNT, CDR2 YYREEE (reference sequence). The CDR3 is CASSSLGNEETQYF. The CDR3, as DNA: TGCGCCAGCAGCTCCCTAGGAAATGAGGAGACCCAGTACTTC.

This clone was picked up one time. The chain couples TRBV7-3 to TRBJ2-5, with D unclear. Germline V CDR1 and CDR2: SGHTA, FQGTGA. V lost 2 bases, J lost 1 base, and 8 bases lay in between. The CDR3 runs to 14 residues. The CDR3 region has the DNA TGTGCCAGCAGCTTATGGGGTACCCAAGAGACCCAGTACTTC. It is translated as CASSLWGTQETQYF.

The genes are TRBV5-5 and TRBJ2-2; 7 bases fit TRBD1. V shed 0 bases, J shed 4 bases, and the junction held 6 bases outside the gene matches. The CDR3 has 16 residues. Germline values: CDR1 SGHKS, CDR2 YYEKEE (reference sequence). CDR3 region: CASSLASDRPTGELFF. In nucleotides, the CDR3 is TGTGCCAGCAGCTTGGCCTCGGACAGGCCCACCGGGGAGCTGTTTTTT.

V and J are TRBV5-1 and TRBJ2-3; D may be TRBD1 or TRBD2 (5 bases each). V gave up 7 bases and J gave up 5 bases, with 17 bases separating them. CDR1 is SGHRS and CDR2 is YFSETQ in the germline V gene. The CDR3 covers 14 residues. In nucleotides, the CDR3 is TGCGCCAGCGCCTCTACCGGGGCCGGAGATACGCAGTATTTT. Residues: CASASTGAGDTQYF.

The chain uses TRBV15 and TRBJ1-5; TRBD1 aligns across 7 bases. With 0 bases clipped from V and 3 bases from J, the junction kept 8 bases outside the gene matches. CDR3 length: 17 amino acids. Germline CDR1 and CDR2: LNHNV and YYDKDF (reference sequence). CDR3 loop: CATSRDLDRRVNQPQHF. The CDR3 DNA reads TGTGCCACCAGCAGAGATCTGGACAGGAGGGTCAATCAGCCCCAGCATTTT.

This clone turned up a few times. The gene calls are TRBV7-2 and TRBJ1-2, with TRBD1 identical over 9 bases. Looked up from germline, CDR1 is SGHTA and CDR2 is FQGNSA. With 1 base clipped from V and 3 bases from J, the junction kept 6 bases outside the gene matches. The CDR3 totals 16 residues. The CDR3 loop is CASSLDVGQGDYGYTF. The DNA for the CDR3 is TGTGCCAGCAGCTTAGATGTGGGACAGGGAGACTATGGCTACACCTTC.

The chain combines TRBV9 with TRBJ1-2, with D unclear. CDR3 length: 11 residues. V gave up 5 bases and J gave up 7 bases, with 9 bases separating them. Germline assignment: CDR1 SGDLS and CDR2 YYNGEE. The CDR3 region is CASRAGPGYTF. In DNA form, the CDR3 reads TGTGCCAGCAGGGCCGGCCCTGGCTACACCTTC.

The chain carries TRBV4-1 and TRBJ2-3, with 7 bases aligning to TRBD1. This CDR3 is 15 amino acids long. Germline V gene data show CDR1 as MGHRA and CDR2 as YSYEKL. V gave up 4 bases and J gave up 0 bases; unmatched junction bases: 4. CDR3 DNA sequence: TGCGCCAGCAGCCTGGCAGGGGGAAGCACAGATACGCAGTATTTT. Protein product: CASSLAGGSTDTQYF.

The chain couples TRBV28 to TRBJ2-5; D ambiguous. The CDR3 totals 11 residues. Between the trimmed V and J ends, which lost 7 bases and 5 bases, there was a span of 8 bases. The germline V gene encodes CDR1 MDHEN and CDR2 SYDVKM. CDR3 nucleotide sequence: TGTGCCAGCAATAGTGAGGAGACCCAGTACTTC. Amino acids: CASNSEETQYF.

The V gene is TRBV5-1, the J gene TRBJ2-5, with 7 bases aligning to TRBD2. The V gene end was trimmed by 4 bases and the J gene end by 0 bases; junction bases not matched to a gene: 9. This CDR3 comprises 16 residues. The germline gives CDR1 SGHRS, CDR2 YFSETQ. As DNA, the CDR3 is TGCGCCAGCAGCAGGCGGGCGGGAGTAAACCAAGAGACCCAGTACTTC. Its translation: CASSRRAGVNQETQYF.

The table lists this clone with a few counts. This may be a read error, as it is one base from a much larger clone. This chain joins TRBV28 and TRBJ1-5; TRBD1 agrees at 8 bases. CDR3 size: 17 residues. Germline V lookup: CDR1 MDHEN, CDR2 SYDVKM. The V segment lost 3 bases and the J segment 6 bases; nucleotides outside the gene matches: 13. This chain's CDR3 is CASSFYRTGLTGQPQHF. Here the CDR3 DNA reads TGTGCCAGCAGTTTCTATCGGACAGGGCTGACGGGTCAGCCCCAGCATTTT.

The chain carries TRBV6-1 and TRBJ1-3; D not resolved. V shed 6 bases and J shed 0 bases, with 12 bases lying between them. Germline CDR1 and CDR2: MNHNS and SASEGT. The length of the CDR3 is 15 residues. CDR3 sequence: CASSTNRASGNTIYF. The CDR3, as DNA: TGTGCCAGCAGCACAAATCGCGCCTCTGGAAACACCATATATTTT.

About this clone itself: Just one base apart from a much larger clone, this may be a read error. V usage is TRBV7-9 and J usage is TRBJ2-5; 12 bases map to TRBD1. The CDR3 sequence is 15 residues long. The germline gives CDR1 SEHNR, CDR2 FQNEAQ (reference sequence). The CDR3 spells CASSQGQGAQETQYF. As DNA, the CDR3 is TGCGCCAGCAGCCAGGGACAGGGGGCCCAAGAGACCCAGTACTTC. The full variable domain, rest sourced from reference TRBV7-9 and TRBJ2-5, is DTGVSQNPRHKITKRGQNVTFRCDPISEHNRLYWYRQTLGQGPEFLTYFQNEAQLEKSRLLSDRFSAERPKGSFSTLEIQRTEQGDSAMYLCASSQGQGAQETQYFGPGTRLLVL.